One sample yielded the 21 T cell receptor beta chains listed below, sequenced in a study of spatial heterogeneity in lung cancer. Notes on the study in general: Counts of expanded intratumoral alpha and beta TCRs tracked tumor mutation counts.

Regarding time point: sample taken at primary tumor resection. These TCRs' antigens remain unknown. Via MiXCR, TCRdb re-called the 5' RACE reads, giving one row per CDR3 protein. This sample has approximately 2,200 distinct CDR3 sequences, with over 20% found just once. Specimen: lung tumor tissue, collected at surgery. Source of these receptors: a male donor with early-stage non-small cell lung cancer.

Of note for this clonotype: Within a library made for alpha chains, this beta chain is off target, and its count is uninformative. CDR3 amino acids: CAWSVGGGGLVTDTQYF. The CDR3 bases are TGTGCCTGGAGTGTAGGGGGCGGGGGACTAGTGACAGATACGCAGTATTTT. V is TRBV30 and J is TRBJ2-3; a weak D match, TRBD2 (8 bases). This CDR3 is 17 amino acids long. From germline, CDR1 is GTSNPN and CDR2 SVGIG (reference sequence). V was cut by 0 bases and J by 3 bases, with 19 bases left in between.

In its sample, this clonotype ranks as large. In a library made to pick up alpha chains, this beta chain is a stray read with a size that means little. The chain has TRBV12-3 or TRBV12-4 and TRBJ2-3; 7 bases match TRBD2. This CDR3 comprises 13 residues. V shed 5 bases and J 14 bases; nucleotides not matched to a gene: 13. CDR3 protein: CASSPREAGERYF. CDR3 in DNA: TGTGCCAGCAGTCCCCGTGAGGCGGGGGAGAGGTATTTT.

This clonotype came up a few times. For a library built for alpha chains, this beta chain is a stray read; little rests on its size. The rearrangement uses TRBV7-2 and TRBJ2-3; a weak D match, TRBD1 (7 bases). CDR3 length equals 12 residues. Trimming removed 8 bases from V and 4 bases from J, with 10 bases in between. In germline, CDR1 is SGHTA, CDR2 FQGNSA. The CDR3 nucleotides read TGTGCCAGCGGCAGGGGGGCAGATACGCAGTATTTT. This encodes CASGRGADTQYF.

About this clonotype itself: The size of this beta chain means little, since it is a stray read in a library made for alpha chains. The CDR3 protein is CAISEPWRGTQYF. In DNA, the CDR3 is TGTGCCATCAGTGAACCGTGGCGTGGGACCCAGTACTTC. The chain recombines TRBV10-3 with TRBJ2-5, with D uncertain. V was pared by 3 bases and J by 7 bases, with 12 bases between. In germline, CDR1 is ENHRY, CDR2 SYGVKD. The CDR3 has 13 residues.

Concerning this clonotype: With the library built for alpha chains, this beta chain is off target and its frequency is not meaningful. The rearrangement uses TRBV28 and TRBJ2-1; D is uncertain. Germline V gene lookup returns CDR1 MDHEN and CDR2 SYDVKM. The ends were cut back, 8 bases at V and 0 bases at J, with 11 bases in the middle. This CDR3 contains 14 residues. The CDR3 sequence: CASPGLRSYNEQFF. DNA of the CDR3: TGTGCCAGCCCCGGGCTCCGCTCCTACAATGAGCAGTTCTTC.

This clonotype has more than one count but fewer than ten. The library was designed around alpha chains, so this beta chain is a stray read whose abundance carries little weight. V gene TRBV2 combines with J gene TRBJ2-7; 8 bases align to TRBD1. This CDR3 comprises 12 residues. Germline V lookup: CDR1 SNHLY, CDR2 FYNNEI. Germline trimming cut 6 bases from V and 3 bases from J; bases unmatched to any gene: 1. DNA for the CDR3: TGTGCCAGCAGCGGGACAGGCTACGAGCAGTACTTC. It specifies CASSGTGYEQYF.

By share, this clonotype ranks as large (0.1 to 1%). This beta chain turned up in a library designed for alpha chains; as an off-target read, its abundance says little. The chain couples TRBV28 to TRBJ2-2; D uncertain. The CDR3 is made up of 12 amino acids. V lost 3 bases and J lost 5, with 4 bases in between. The germline CDR1 and CDR2 sequences are MDHEN and SYDVKM. CDR3 in amino acids: CASSFGTGELFF. As DNA, the CDR3 is TGTGCCAGCAGTTTCGGTACCGGGGAGCTGTTTTTT.

This clonotype rates as large (0.1 to 1%). This beta chain came through as a stray read in a library set up for alpha chains, and its size says little. The V call is TRBV24-1, the J call TRBJ1-5; D not resolved. Germline CDR1 reads KGHDR; CDR2 reads SFDVKD. V was clipped by 0 bases and J by 3 bases, with 5 bases between them. CDR3 length: 14 amino acids. The DNA for the CDR3 is TGTGCCACCAGTGATTTGAGTATCAATCAGCCCCAGCATTTT. This codes for CATSDLSINQPQHF.

In its sample, this clonotype was seen a few times. Little can be read into the size of this beta chain, an off-target read in a library designed for alpha chains. The J gene is TRBJ2-4, the V gene TRBV5-4; perhaps TRBD1 as D (5 bases). Germline-derived CDR1 and CDR2 are SGHNT and YYREEE (reference sequence). V was clipped by 1 base and J by 5 bases, with 10 bases between them. The CDR3 runs 14 residues. The CDR3, as DNA: TGTGCCAGCAGCTTGCAGGGTAGTCAAAACATTCAGTACTTC. Its protein product is CASSLQGSQNIQYF. The full variable domain, in which reference TRBV5-4 and TRBJ2-4 provide the parts outside the CDR3, is ETGVTQSPTHLIKTRGQQVTLRCSSQSGHNTVSWYQQALGQGPQFIFQYYREEENGRGNFPPRFSGLQFPNYSSELNVNALELDDSALYLCASSLQGSQNIQYFGAGTRLSVL.

In this sample, this clonotype turned up a few times. Found in a library prepared for alpha chains, this beta chain is an off-target read, and its abundance has little meaning. The chain has TRBV20-1 and TRBJ2-3; TRBD2 matches at 9 bases. With V trimmed by 4 bases and J by 4 bases, 3 bases remained unmatched. This CDR3 has 13 residues. The V gene's germline CDR1 is DFQATT and CDR2 SNEGSKA (reference sequence). This CDR3 is CSAMRGGPDTQYF. CDR3 sequence (DNA): TGCAGTGCTATGCGGGGGGGCCCAGATACGCAGTATTTT.

With regard to this clonotype: A much larger clone differs from this one at a single base, so this may be a read error. Found in a library prepared for alpha chains, this beta chain is an off-target read, and its abundance has little meaning. J is TRBJ2-1 and V is TRBV5-5; the D is unclear. Germline assignment: CDR1 SGHKS and CDR2 YYEKEE (reference sequence). The CDR3 runs to 10 residues. The chain's CDR3 is CASGYNEHFF. CDR3 sequence (DNA): TGTGCCAGCGGTTACAATGAGCACTTCTTC.

With respect to this clonotype: The library was prepared for alpha chains; this beta chain is a stray read, so its frequency means little. V and J are TRBV7-2 and TRBJ2-1, with 11 nucleotides matching TRBD2. Germline assignment: CDR1 SGHTA and CDR2 FQGNSA. The CDR3 consists of 15 residues. V shed 5 bases, J shed 10 bases, and the junction held 10 bases outside the gene matches. CDR3 loop: CASSPGLAGGDEQFF. For the CDR3, the DNA is TGTGCCAGCAGCCCCGGATTAGCGGGAGGGGACGAGCAGTTCTTC.

Concerning this clonotype itself: This beta chain is an unintended read in a library built for alpha chains; its size means little. The chain combines TRBV19 with TRBJ2-2, with D possibly matching TRBD1 (5 bases). Germline values: CDR1 LNHDA, CDR2 SQIVND (reference sequence). V gave up 7 bases and J gave up 7 bases, with 16 bases separating them. The CDR3 is 14 amino acids. CDR3 region: CASTPSRAIGELFF. The CDR3 nucleotides are TGTGCCAGTACCCCGTCCAGGGCAATCGGGGAGCTGTTTTTT.

This clonotype was counted only a few times. In a library made to pick up alpha chains, this beta chain is a stray read with a size that means little. This chain joins TRBV20-1 and TRBJ2-7, with D perhaps matching TRBD2 (6 bases). Trimming cost V 5 bases and J 5 bases, with 19 bases left between them. The CDR3 has 14 amino acids. Germline V gene sequence: CDR1 DFQATT, CDR2 SNEGSKA (reference sequence). CDR3 nucleotides: TGCAGTGCTGCCCGAGGGGACGGGAGTAACGAGCAGTACTTC. It encodes CSAARGDGSNEQYF.

Worth noting for this clonotype: Within a library made for alpha chains, this beta chain is off target, and its count is uninformative. The chain employs TRBV7-8 and TRBJ2-7; D may be TRBD2 (5 bases). This CDR3 region has 13 residues. The V gene lost 5 bases and the J gene lost 6 bases, with 14 bases spanning the gap. The germline gives CDR1 SGHVS, CDR2 FQNEAQ. The CDR3 reads CASSRLTSGEQYF. In DNA form, the CDR3 reads TGTGCCAGCAGCAGACTAACCAGCGGCGAGCAGTACTTC.

This clonotype was observed a single time. This beta chain represents an off-target read in a library built for alpha chains; its size is of limited meaning. The chain recombines TRBV7-9 with TRBJ2-7; D is perhaps TRBD1 (5 bases). Germline CDR1 reads SEHNR; CDR2 reads FQNEAQ (reference sequence). There are 13 residues in the CDR3. V was trimmed by 2 bases and J by 3 bases, leaving 8 bases between them. The DNA for the CDR3 is TGTGCCAGCAGCTTACAGGGTCTCTACGAGCAGTACTTC. This encodes CASSLQGLYEQYF.

As concerns this clonotype: This beta chain represents an off-target read in a library built for alpha chains; its size is of limited meaning. The rearrangement uses TRBV4-1 and TRBJ2-1; D gene uncertain. This CDR3 has 14 residues. Germline CDR1 is MGHRA and CDR2 is YSYEKL. Trimming stripped 0 bases from V and 4 bases from J, with 7 bases between. CDR3 sequence reads: CASSQEGQYNEQFF. CDR3 DNA: TGCGCCAGCAGCCAAGAAGGCCAGTACAATGAGCAGTTCTTC.

In regard to this clonotype: This beta chain is a stray read from a library made for alpha chains; its abundance is not meaningful. V is TRBV7-2 and J is TRBJ2-7; TRBD2 agrees at 7 bases. The germline CDR1 and CDR2 sequences are SGHTA and FQGNSA. Trimming removed 5 bases from V and 6 bases from J; junction bases left unmatched: 7. This CDR3 comprises 13 residues. DNA for the CDR3: TGTGCCAGCAGCCCTCAGCGGGACTCCGAGCAGTACTTC. Amino acids: CASSPQRDSEQYF.

Points on this clonotype: The library was designed around alpha chains, so this beta chain is a stray read whose abundance carries little weight. V gene TRBV7-2 combines with J gene TRBJ2-1, with D possibly matching TRBD2 (7 bases). Germline V gene lookup returns CDR1 SGHTA and CDR2 FQGNSA. The V and J ends lost 0 bases and 7 bases respectively, with 10 bases between them. The CDR3 length is 14 residues. The CDR3 sequence: CASSLAGGPNEQFF. CDR3 nucleotides: TGTGCCAGCAGCTTAGCGGGGGGGCCTAATGAGCAGTTCTTC.

Points on this clonotype: This beta chain represents an off-target read in a library built for alpha chains; its size is of limited meaning. The chain is built from TRBV6-5 and TRBJ2-3; TRBD2 aligns across 7 bases. Germline V gene lookup returns CDR1 MNHEY and CDR2 SVGAGI. J lost 1 base, V lost 8 bases, and 3 bases had no gene match. This CDR3 contains 13 residues. The CDR3 is CASGLGGTDTQYF. The CDR3 region has the DNA TGTGCCAGCGGACTAGGGGGCACAGATACGCAGTATTTT.

As regards this clonotype: This beta chain is an off-target read within a library intended for alpha chains, so its frequency means little. The V and J genes are TRBV5-1 and TRBJ2-6, with a weak D call TRBD1 (6 bases). V lost 6 bases and J 1 base, leaving 8 bases between the germline ends. Germline V gene lookup returns CDR1 SGHRS and CDR2 YFSETQ. The CDR3 is made up of 14 amino acids. DNA of the CDR3: TGCGCCAGCAAAACAGGGTCTGGGGCCAACGTCCTGACTTTC. Its protein is CASKTGSGANVLTF. The full variable domain, with the rest looked up from reference TRBV5-1 and TRBJ2-6, is KAGVTQTPRYLIKTRGQQVTLSCSPISGHRSVSWYQQTPGQGLQFLFEYFSETQRNKGNFPGRFSGRQFSNSRSEMNVSTLELGDSALYLCASKTGSGANVLTFGAGSRLTVL.